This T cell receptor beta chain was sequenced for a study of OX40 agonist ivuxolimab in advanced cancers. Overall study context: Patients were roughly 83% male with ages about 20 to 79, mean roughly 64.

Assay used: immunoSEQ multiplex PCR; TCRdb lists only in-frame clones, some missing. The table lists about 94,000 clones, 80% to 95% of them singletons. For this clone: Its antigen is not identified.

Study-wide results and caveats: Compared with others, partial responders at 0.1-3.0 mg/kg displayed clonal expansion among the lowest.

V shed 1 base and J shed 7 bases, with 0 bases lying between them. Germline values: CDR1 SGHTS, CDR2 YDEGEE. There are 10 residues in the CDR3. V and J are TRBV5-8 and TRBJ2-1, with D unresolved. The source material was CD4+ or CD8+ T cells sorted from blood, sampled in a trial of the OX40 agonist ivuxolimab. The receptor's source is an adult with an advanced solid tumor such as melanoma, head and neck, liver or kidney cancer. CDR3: CASSLNEQFF. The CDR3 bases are TGTGCCAGCAGCTTGAATGAGCAGTTCTTC. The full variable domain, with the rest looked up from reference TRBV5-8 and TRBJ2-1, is EAGVTQSPTHLIKTRGQQATLRCSPISGHTSVYWYQQALGLGLQFLLWYDEGEERNRGNFPPRFSGRQFPNYSSELNVNALELEDSALYLCASSLNEQFFGPGTRLTVL.